Reported below is one TCR beta chain. V lost 5 bases to trimming and J lost 2 bases, with 16 bases between them. The CDR3 sequence is 16 residues long. CDR1 and CDR2 from the germline V gene are MDHEN and SYDVKM. This sample is part of a study of cytomegalovirus exposure and HLA in healthy donors. The primer mix had 60 Vbeta and 13 Jbeta primers. The data were produced by immunoSEQ multiplex PCR, yet TCRdb's version contains in-frame clones alone and is incomplete. The sample has 150,000 to 200,000 clones; 75% to 85% are singletons. The sequenced sample consisted of PBMCs. This TCR came from a young woman in good health and CMV-seronegative. The chain recombines TRBV28 with TRBJ2-1; tentatively, D is TRBD1 (6 bases). CDR3: CASSPAVQGAYNEQFF. The DNA of the CDR3 is TGTGCCAGCAGTCCCGCCGTACAGGGAGCCTACAATGAGCAGTTCTTC.